This paragraph covers one T cell receptor beta chain sequence. This specimen includes other DNA sequences encoding the same CDR3. The data originate from a study of blood T cell repertoires in COVID-19. Overall study context: The United States, Italy and Spain provided the acute and convalescent COVID-19 samples. The cDNA or gDNA used as material had been derived from T cells, B-cell-depleted T cells, or PBMCs.

How the authors handled the data: The authors estimated nucleated cell counts from reference gene primer amplification. Profiling relied on immunoSEQ multiplex PCR, and the TCRdb table lists in-frame clones only, not all of them. V, J and clone size are those of that table, while D and trimming were read from the DNA. This sample has about 240,000 clones, with around 90% found just once. Sequencing used peripheral blood. This TCR was recovered from a man in his sixties who had recovered from COVID-19.

The DNA for the CDR3 is TGTGCCAGCAGTCGACTAGCGGGGGGGACAGATACGCAGTATTTT. The encoded protein is CASSRLAGGTDTQYF. The chain carries TRBV6-5 and TRBJ2-3; 14 bases match TRBD2. Germline CDR1 reads MNHEY; CDR2 reads SVGAGI. Trimming removed 5 bases from V and 3 bases from J; junction bases left unmatched: 1. The CDR3 is 15 amino acids.